Shown below are 5 T cell receptor beta chains from a single sample sequenced in a study of human T cells and chemical hapten exposure. TCRdb independently ran MiXCR on the RACE reads; one entry per CDR3 protein. The table shows roughly 120,000 distinct CDR3 sequences, with about 12% occurring only once. Time point indicated: patch test 1, 2 weeks after DPC sensitization. Treatment noted: therapeutic diphenylcyclopropenone sensitization with weekly scalp DPC. The input for sequencing was whole blood, taken in connection with sensitization to the hapten diphenylcyclopropenone (DPC). These receptors all stem from a woman in her forties or fifties with alopecia areata. Some clones in this sample may be carry-over from other donors' samples.

This clonotype was detected a few times. The V and J genes are TRBV28 and TRBJ1-1, with D unresolved. V was shortened by 7 bases and J by 0 bases, with 15 bases between the two germline ends. This CDR3 region has 15 residues. Germline CDR1 reads MDHEN; CDR2 reads SYDVKM. In DNA, the CDR3 is TGTGCCAGCACCCCCGCGGAATCCTTGAACACTGAAGCTTTCTTT. Translated, it gives CASTPAESLNTEAFF. Full variable domain (missing parts from reference TRBV28 and TRBJ1-1): DVKVTQSSRYLVKRTGEKVFLECVQDMDHENMFWYRQDPGLGLRLIYFSYDVKMKEKGDIPEGYSVSREKKERFSLILESASTNQTSMYLCASTPAESLNTEAFFGQGTRLTVV.

In this sample, this clonotype turned up many times. CDR3 bases: TGCAGTGCTAGTCTCGGGACAGGACTGGGCTACGAGCAGTACTTC. Its translation is CSASLGTGLGYEQYF. The V and J genes are TRBV20-1 and TRBJ2-7, with 8 bases fitting TRBD1. V trimming: 3 bases; J trimming: 3 bases; junction bases outside the gene matches: 10. The CDR3 runs 15 residues. Germline assignment: CDR1 DFQATT and CDR2 SNEGSKA (reference sequence).

V gene TRBV29-1 combines with J gene TRBJ2-1; 12 bases are a match to TRBD2. CDR3 length equals 11 residues. The germline V gene has CDR1 SQVTM and CDR2 ANQGSEA. V trimming: 6 bases; J trimming: 10 bases; junction bases outside the gene matches: 1. CDR3 nucleotide sequence: TGCAGCGTGGGGACTAGCGGGGAGCAGTTCTTC. Translation: CSVGTSGEQFF.

This clonotype was seen a handful of times. The chain carries TRBV2 and TRBJ2-7; D is undetermined. The CDR3 length is 13 residues. V was shortened by 6 bases and J by 9 bases, with 18 bases between the two germline ends. The germline V gene encodes CDR1 SNHLY and CDR2 FYNNEI. The CDR3 DNA follows: TGTGCCAGCAGCGGCAGCCTTACTGCGAGGCAGTACTTC. It encodes CASSGSLTARQYF.

This clonotype was counted many times. This chain joins TRBV28 and TRBJ2-3; unclear D gene. Germline CDR1 is MDHEN and CDR2 is SYDVKM. The ends were cut back, 7 bases at V and 2 bases at J, with 10 bases in the middle. CDR3 size: 13 residues. CDR3 sequence reads: CASMGDPTDTQYF. CDR3 nucleotide sequence: TGTGCCAGCATGGGCGATCCCACAGATACGCAGTATTTT.